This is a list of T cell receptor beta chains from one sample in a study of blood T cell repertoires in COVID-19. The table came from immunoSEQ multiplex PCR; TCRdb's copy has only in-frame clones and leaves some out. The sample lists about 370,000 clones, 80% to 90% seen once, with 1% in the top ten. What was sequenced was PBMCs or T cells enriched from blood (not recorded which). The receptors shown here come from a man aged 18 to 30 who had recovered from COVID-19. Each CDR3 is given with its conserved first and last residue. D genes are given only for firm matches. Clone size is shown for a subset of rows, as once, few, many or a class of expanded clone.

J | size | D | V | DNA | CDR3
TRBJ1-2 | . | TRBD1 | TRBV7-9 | TGTGCCAGCAGCTTAGCACGGGACAGACCCCGCAAGGATGGCTACACCTTC | CASSLARDRPRKDGYTF
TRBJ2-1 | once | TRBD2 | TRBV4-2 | TGTGCCAGCAGCCAAGCCGTTGGACTAGTTGTGGGTAATGAGCAGTTCTTC | CASSQAVGLVVGNEQFF
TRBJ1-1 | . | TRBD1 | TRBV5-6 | TGTGCCAGCAGCGGGGGGACAGGGATGAACACTGAAGCTTTCTTT | CASSGGTGMNTEAFF
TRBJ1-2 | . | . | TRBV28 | TGTGCCAGCAGTACCCAAACAGGGACCTATGGCTACACCTTC | CASSTQTGTYGYTF
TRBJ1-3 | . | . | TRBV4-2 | TGTGCCAGCAGCCAAGATCAGGGCACTGGAAACACCATATATTTT | CASSQDQGTGNTIYF
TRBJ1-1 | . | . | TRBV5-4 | TGTGCCAGCAGCTTTGGAGGTGCAAACACTGAAGCTTTCTTT | CASSFGGANTEAFF
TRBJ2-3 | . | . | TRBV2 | TGTGCCGGGGAGGCGGGAACCTCCGTGGATACGCAGTATTTT | CAGEAGTSVDTQYF
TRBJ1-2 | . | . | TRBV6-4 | TGTGCCAGCAGTCCGGACAGAGCTAACTATGGCTACACCTTC | CASSPDRANYGYTF
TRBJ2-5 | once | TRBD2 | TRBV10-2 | TGCGCCAGCAGTGACCCGACTAGCGGGAGAGTCCGGGAGACCCAGTACTTC | CASSDPTSGRVRETQYF
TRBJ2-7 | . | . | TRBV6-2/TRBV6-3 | TGTGCCAGCAGTTACCTCCCGAACCCGACAGACCCCCTTTCCCGCTTGAACGAGCAGTACTTC | CASSYLPNPTDPLSRLNEQYF
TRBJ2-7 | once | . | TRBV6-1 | TGTGCCAGCAGTGAACGCTACGAGCAGTACTTC | CASSERYEQYF
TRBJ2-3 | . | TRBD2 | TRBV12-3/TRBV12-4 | TGTGCCAGCAGCGTCCAAGCTAGCGGGATGCAGTATTTT | CASSVQASGMQYF
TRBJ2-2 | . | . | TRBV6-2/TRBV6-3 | TGTGCCAGCAGTTACTCCGGGACATATAACACCGGGGAGCTGTTTTTT | CASSYSGTYNTGELFF
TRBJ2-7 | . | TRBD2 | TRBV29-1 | TGCAGCGTTGTCGCGGCGAGGGAGGGCGACGAGCAGTACTTC | CSVVAAREGDEQYF
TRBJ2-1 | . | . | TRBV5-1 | TGCGCCAGCAGCTTTCAGGCGGGGAACCCCTACAATGAGCAGTTCTTC | CASSFQAGNPYNEQFF
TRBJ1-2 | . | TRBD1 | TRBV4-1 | TGCGCCAGCAGCCCCGGGACAGGGTCTTTTGACTACACCTTC | CASSPGTGSFDYTF
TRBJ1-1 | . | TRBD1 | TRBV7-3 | TGTGCCAGCAGCCCACAGGGGGCGGGCACTGAAGCTTTCTTT | CASSPQGAGTEAFF
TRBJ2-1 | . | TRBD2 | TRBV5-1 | TGCGCCAGCAGCTTGGCAGTGATGGCTAGCGGGGAGTACAATGAGCAGTTCTTC | CASSLAVMASGEYNEQFF
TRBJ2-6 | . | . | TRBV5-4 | TGTGCCAGCAGCTCGCCACAGAACTCTGGGGCCAACGTCCTGACTTTC | CASSSPQNSGANVLTF
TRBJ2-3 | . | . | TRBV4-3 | TGCGCCAGCAGCCAACGATGGCGGGGAACCACAGATACGCAGTATTTT | CASSQRWRGTTDTQYF
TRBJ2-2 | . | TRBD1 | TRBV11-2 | TGTGCCAGCAGCTGGGGACAGGGGGGTTCCGGGGAGCTGTTTTTT | CASSWGQGGSGELFF
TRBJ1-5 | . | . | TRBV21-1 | TGTGCCAGCAGCAAAGTAGTCGCGGATAGCAATCAGCCCCAGCATTTT | CASSKVVADSNQPQHF
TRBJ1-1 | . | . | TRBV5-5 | TGTGCCAGCAGCTTGGAGGTGACAGTGAACACTGAAGCTTTCTTT | CASSLEVTVNTEAFF
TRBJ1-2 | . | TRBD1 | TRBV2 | TGTGCCAGCAGGGGCGGGACAGACTATGGCTACACCTTC | CASRGGTDYGYTF
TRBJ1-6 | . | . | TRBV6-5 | TGTGCCAGCAGACAAGAAGGACTGTCGAATTCACCCCTCCACTTT | CASRQEGLSNSPLHF
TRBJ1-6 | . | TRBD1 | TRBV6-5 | TGTGCCAGCAGTAGGGACAGAGGAATTTCACCCCTCCACTTT | CASSRDRGISPLHF
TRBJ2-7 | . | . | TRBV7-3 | TGTGCCAGCAGCTTAAGCGGACTATCATCCTACGAGCAGTACTTC | CASSLSGLSSYEQYF
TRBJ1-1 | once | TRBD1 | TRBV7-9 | TGTGCCAGCAGCTCGCGAGGGACAGGGAACACTGAAGCTTTCTTT | CASSSRGTGNTEAFF
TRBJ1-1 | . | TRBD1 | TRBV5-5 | TGTGCCAGCAGCTTTGGACAGGGGCGCAACATGAACACTGAAGCTTTCTTT | CASSFGQGRNMNTEAFF
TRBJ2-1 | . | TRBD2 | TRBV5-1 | TGCGCCAGCAGCTCTTTTAGCGGGGGGTCCTACAATGAGCAGTTCTTC | CASSSFSGGSYNEQFF
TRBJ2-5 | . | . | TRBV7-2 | TGTGCCAGCAGCTTAGTATCAGGGGAGACCCAGTACTTC | CASSLVSGETQYF
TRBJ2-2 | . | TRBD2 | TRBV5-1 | TGCGCCAGCAGCTTGGCCCCCGGGAGGGCCACCGGGGAGCTGTTTTTT | CASSLAPGRATGELFF
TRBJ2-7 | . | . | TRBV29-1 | TGCAGCGTTGGGATAGGTGAGGGCCGACGAGTCGACCGCCAAAACTACGAGCAGTACTTC | CSVGIGEGRRVDRQNYEQYF
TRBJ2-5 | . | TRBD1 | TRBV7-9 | TGTGCCAGCAGCTTCCAGGGGGCTATGACCCAGTACTTC | CASSFQGAMTQYF
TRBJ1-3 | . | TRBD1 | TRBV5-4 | TGTGCCAGCAGCTCGTTGGGACAGGGGTCTGGAAACACCATATATTTT | CASSSLGQGSGNTIYF
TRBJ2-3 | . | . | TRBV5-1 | TGCGCCAGCAGCTTCGACAGGTCGGACACGCAGTATTTT | CASSFDRSDTQYF
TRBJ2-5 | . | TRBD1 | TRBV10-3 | TGTGCCATCAAGGGACAGGGGCAGTCCCAGTACTTC | CAIKGQGQSQYF